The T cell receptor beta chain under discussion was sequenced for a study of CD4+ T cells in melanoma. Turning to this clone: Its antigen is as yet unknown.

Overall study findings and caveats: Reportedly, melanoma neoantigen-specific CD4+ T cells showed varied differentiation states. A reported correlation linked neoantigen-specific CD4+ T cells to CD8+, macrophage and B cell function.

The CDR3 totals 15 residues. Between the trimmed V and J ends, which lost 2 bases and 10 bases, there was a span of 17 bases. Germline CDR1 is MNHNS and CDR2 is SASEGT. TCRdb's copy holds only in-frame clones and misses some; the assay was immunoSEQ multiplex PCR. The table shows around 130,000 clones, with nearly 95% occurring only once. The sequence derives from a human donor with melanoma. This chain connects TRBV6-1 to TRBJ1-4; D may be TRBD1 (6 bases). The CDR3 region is CASSETGWGGGKLFF. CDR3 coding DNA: TGTGCCAGCAGTGAAACAGGGTGGGGAGGCGGAAAACTGTTTTTT.